The 14 T cell receptor beta chains below all came from one sample that was sequenced in a study of cytomegalovirus exposure and HLA in healthy donors. The PCR used 60 Vbeta and 13 Jbeta primers. Method: immunoSEQ multiplex PCR; TCRdb's copy keeps in-frame clones and lacks some. Here the sample spans more than 200,000 clones, approximately 80% being singletons. Sequences were obtained from PBMCs. The receptors come from a man in his forties or fifties in good health and CMV-seronegative.

This clone was counted between two and nine times. The chain carries TRBV19 and TRBJ1-1; unclear D gene. Germline loops: CDR1 LNHDA, CDR2 SQIVND (reference sequence). Trimming took off 4 bases at V and 5 bases at J, with 11 bases between the two ends. This CDR3 is built from 13 residues. The CDR3 bases are TGTGCCAGTAGTAGGCGTGAAGCGACTGAAGCTTTCTTT. This sequence encodes CASSRREATEAFF. The variable domain in full, with the rest retrieved from reference TRBV19 and TRBJ1-1, is DGGITQSPKYLFRKEGQNVTLSCEQNLNHDAMYWYRQDPGQGLRLIYYSQIVNDFQKGDIAEGYSVSREKKESFPLTVTSAQKNPTAFYLCASSRREATEAFFGQGTRLTVV.

V and J are TRBV19 and TRBJ2-1; 7 bases agree with TRBD2. After removal of 0 bases from V and 7 bases from J, the junction contained 3 bases not matched to a gene. This CDR3 contains 14 residues. Germline V gives CDR1 LNHDA, CDR2 SQIVND (reference sequence). CDR3 DNA: TGTGCCAGTAGTATAGAGACTAGCTTAAATGAGCAGTTCTTC. Protein: CASSIETSLNEQFF.

This chain uses TRBV7-9 with TRBJ2-1; 8 nucleotides agree with TRBD2. Per germline, CDR1 SEHNR and CDR2 FQNEAQ (reference sequence). The CDR3 is 16 amino acids. Unmatched junction bases numbered 12, after V lost 5 bases and J lost 6 bases. CDR3 DNA: TGTGCCAGCAGCCCCTACTGGGGGGGGACTAGCAATGAGCAGTTCTTC. Translated, it gives CASSPYWGGTSNEQFF.

The rearrangement uses TRBV5-1 and TRBJ2-3, with 10 bases aligning to TRBD2. Germline V gives CDR1 SGHRS, CDR2 YFSETQ. The V and J ends lost 6 bases and 5 bases, in that order; junction bases with no gene match: 9. This CDR3 contains 15 residues. The CDR3 sequence is CASKERGGRLDTQYF. CDR3 DNA: TGCGCCAGCAAGGAGCGGGGGGGCCGTTTAGATACGCAGTATTTT.

The chain carries TRBV11-2 and TRBJ2-7; 12 bases align to TRBD1. Germline V gene sequence: CDR1 SGHAT, CDR2 FQNNGV. V lost 6 bases and J lost 6; bases outside the gene matches: 9. There are 15 residues in the CDR3. Here the CDR3 reads CASSRPGTGGLEQYF. In DNA, the CDR3 is TGTGCCAGCAGTAGGCCCGGGACAGGGGGCCTCGAGCAGTACTTC.

This chain joins TRBV7-6 and TRBJ2-2, with 7 bases matching TRBD2. Trimming took 5 bases from V and 5 from J; bases not matched to a gene: 14. Germline V gene sequence: CDR1 SGHVS, CDR2 FNYEAQ. This CDR3 contains 17 residues. The CDR3 loop is CASSPTRSSGPTGELFF. CDR3 DNA sequence: TGTGCCAGCAGCCCAACACGATCTAGCGGACCGACCGGGGAGCTGTTTTTT.

The genes are TRBV7-3 and TRBJ2-1, with 8 bases aligning to TRBD2. Germline values: CDR1 SGHTA, CDR2 FQGTGA. Losses at the gene ends were 5 bases for V and 9 bases for J; bases not matched to a gene: 15. The CDR3 consists of 16 residues. The CDR3 DNA is TGTGCCAGCAGCCCGCAAACTGGGACTAGAAGGGGTGAGCAGTTCTTC. Its translation: CASSPQTGTRRGEQFF.

The rearrangement links TRBV10-2 to TRBJ1-3; 7 nucleotides line up with TRBD1. Germline trimming cut 6 bases from V and 1 base from J; bases unmatched to any gene: 0. CDR3 size: 13 residues. The germline V gene has CDR1 WSHSY and CDR2 SAAADI. CDR3 in DNA: TGCGCCAGCAGGGGACAGTCTGGAAACACCATATATTTT. Translating gives CASRGQSGNTIYF.

The rearrangement uses TRBV10-2 and TRBJ1-6; D is possibly TRBD1 (6 bases). Germline assignment: CDR1 WSHSY and CDR2 SAAADI. The CDR3 has 15 amino acids. V lost 6 bases and J 2 bases, leaving 11 bases between the germline ends. CDR3 in DNA: TGCGCCAGCAGGGAGCAGGGGACCTATAATTCACCCCTCCACTTT. Translated, it gives CASREQGTYNSPLHF.

V gene TRBV7-3 combines with J gene TRBJ2-1, with D maybe TRBD2 (5 bases). Germline-derived CDR1 and CDR2 are SGHTA and FQGTGA. The CDR3 has 15 amino acids. V shed 1 base and J shed 8 bases, with 15 bases lying between them. CDR3 sequence (DNA): TGTGCCAGCAGCTTAAGTTTCGGATCGCGGGATGAGCAGTTCTTC. It yields the protein CASSLSFGSRDEQFF.

This clone was detected a few times. The rearrangement joins TRBV5-4 to TRBJ2-5; 9 positions agree with TRBD1. The J segment lost 4 bases and the V segment lost 2 bases, leaving 9 bases of the junction unmatched. The CDR3 has 16 amino acids. Germline values: CDR1 SGHNT, CDR2 YYREEE (reference sequence). CDR3 bases: TGTGCCAGCAGCTTTGACGACAGGGGGGAGAGAGAGACCCAGTACTTC. This encodes CASSFDDRGERETQYF.

In DNA, the CDR3 is TGTGCCAGCAGCTTTATGGACAGGGGCAATCAGCCCCAGCATTTT. Translated: CASSFMDRGNQPQHF. This chain uses TRBV7-2 with TRBJ1-5; 8 positions match TRBD1. The J segment lost 2 bases and the V segment lost 3 bases, leaving 3 bases of the junction unmatched. The CDR3 is 15 residues long. Per germline, CDR1 SGHTA and CDR2 FQGNSA.

The chain carries TRBV28 and TRBJ1-1; 7 bases map to TRBD1. The J segment lost 2 bases and the V segment lost 5 bases, leaving 17 bases of the junction unmatched. The CDR3 spans 18 residues. Germline values: CDR1 MDHEN, CDR2 SYDVKM. The DNA for the CDR3 is TGTGCCAGCAGTCAAACCACGAGGGGGCTAGTTAAAAACACTGAAGCTTTCTTT. Translation gives CASSQTTRGLVKNTEAFF.

In its sample, this clone was seen a few times. The chain recombines TRBV15 with TRBJ2-7; a weak D match, TRBD2 (5 bases). V was pared by 1 base and J by 0 bases, with 7 bases between. Germline CDR1 reads LNHNV; CDR2 reads YYDKDF (reference sequence). This CDR3 is 14 amino acids long. For the CDR3, the DNA is TGTGCCACCAGCAGAGCGGGGAGCTCCTACGAGCAGTACTTC. It specifies CATSRAGSSYEQYF.